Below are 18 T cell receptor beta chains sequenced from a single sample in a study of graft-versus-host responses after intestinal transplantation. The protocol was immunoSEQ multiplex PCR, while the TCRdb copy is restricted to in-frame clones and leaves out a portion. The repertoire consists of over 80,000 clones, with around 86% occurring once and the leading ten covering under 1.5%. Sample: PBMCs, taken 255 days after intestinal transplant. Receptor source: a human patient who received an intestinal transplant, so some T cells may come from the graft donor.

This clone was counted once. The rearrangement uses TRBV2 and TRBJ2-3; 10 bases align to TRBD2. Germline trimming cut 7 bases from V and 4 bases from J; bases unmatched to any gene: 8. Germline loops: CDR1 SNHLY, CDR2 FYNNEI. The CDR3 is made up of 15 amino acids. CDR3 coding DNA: TGTGCCAGCAATCCGGTAGCGGGGGGTTCAGATACGCAGTATTTT. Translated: CASNPVAGGSDTQYF.

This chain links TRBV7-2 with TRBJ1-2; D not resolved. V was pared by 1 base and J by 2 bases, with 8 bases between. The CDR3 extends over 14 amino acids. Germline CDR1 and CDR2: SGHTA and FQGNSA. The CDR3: CASSLGVVNYGYTF. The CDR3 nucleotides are TGTGCCAGCAGCTTAGGCGTGGTAAACTATGGCTACACCTTC.

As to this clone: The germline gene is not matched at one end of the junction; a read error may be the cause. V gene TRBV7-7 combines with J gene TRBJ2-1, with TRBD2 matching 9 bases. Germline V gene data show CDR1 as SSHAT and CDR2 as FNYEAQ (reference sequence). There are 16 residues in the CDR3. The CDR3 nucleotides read TGTGCTAGCAGCTTAGGGTCTAGCGGGGTGATTAGTGAGCAGTTCTTC. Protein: CASSLGSSGVISEQFF.

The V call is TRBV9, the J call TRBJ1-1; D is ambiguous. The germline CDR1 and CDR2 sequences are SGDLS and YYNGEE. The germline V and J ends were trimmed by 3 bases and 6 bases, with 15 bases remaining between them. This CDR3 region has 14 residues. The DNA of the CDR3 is TGTGCCAGCAGCGCCCACATGGTCGGGCCTGAAGCTTTCTTT. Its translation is CASSAHMVGPEAFF.

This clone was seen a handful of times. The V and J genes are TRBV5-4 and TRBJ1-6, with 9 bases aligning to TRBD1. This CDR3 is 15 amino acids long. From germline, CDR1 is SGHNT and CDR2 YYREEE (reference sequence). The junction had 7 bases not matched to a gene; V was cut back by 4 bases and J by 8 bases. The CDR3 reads CASSPTRDRDSPLHF. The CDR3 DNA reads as TGTGCCAGCAGCCCTACCCGGGACAGGGATTCACCCCTCCACTTT. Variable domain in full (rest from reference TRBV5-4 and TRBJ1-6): ETGVTQSPTHLIKTRGQQVTLRCSSQSGHNTVSWYQQALGQGPQFIFQYYREEENGRGNFPPRFSGLQFPNYSSELNVNALELDDSALYLCASSPTRDRDSPLHFGNGTRLTVT.

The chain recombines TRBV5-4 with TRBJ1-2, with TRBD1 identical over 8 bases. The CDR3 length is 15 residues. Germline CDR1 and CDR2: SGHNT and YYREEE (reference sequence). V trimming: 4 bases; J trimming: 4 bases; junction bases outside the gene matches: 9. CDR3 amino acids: CASSRNGQGIYGYTF. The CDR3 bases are TGTGCCAGCAGCCGCAATGGACAGGGAATCTATGGCTACACCTTC.

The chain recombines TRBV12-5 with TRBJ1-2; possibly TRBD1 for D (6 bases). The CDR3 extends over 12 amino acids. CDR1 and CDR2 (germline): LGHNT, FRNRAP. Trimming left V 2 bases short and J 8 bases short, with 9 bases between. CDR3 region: CASGLTGLGYTF. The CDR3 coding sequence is TGTGCTAGTGGTTTGACAGGGTTAGGCTACACCTTC.

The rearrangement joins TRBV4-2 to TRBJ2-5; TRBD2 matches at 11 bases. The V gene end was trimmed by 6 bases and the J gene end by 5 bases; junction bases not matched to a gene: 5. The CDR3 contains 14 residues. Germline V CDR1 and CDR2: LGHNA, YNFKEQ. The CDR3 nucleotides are TGTGCCAGCAGTAGCGGGGGGGCCGGTGAGACCCAGTACTTC. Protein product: CASSSGGAGETQYF.

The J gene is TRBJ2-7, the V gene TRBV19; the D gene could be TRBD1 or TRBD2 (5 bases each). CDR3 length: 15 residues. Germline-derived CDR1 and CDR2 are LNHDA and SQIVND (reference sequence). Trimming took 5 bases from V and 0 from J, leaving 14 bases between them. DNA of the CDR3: TGTGCCAGTAGTCCCCAACATGGGGGCTCCTACGAGCAGTACTTC. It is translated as CASSPQHGGSYEQYF.

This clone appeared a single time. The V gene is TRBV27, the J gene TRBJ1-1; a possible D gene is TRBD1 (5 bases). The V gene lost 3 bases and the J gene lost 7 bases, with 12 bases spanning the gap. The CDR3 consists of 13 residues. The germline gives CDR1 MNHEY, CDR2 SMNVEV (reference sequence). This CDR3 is CASSFGSGVEAFF. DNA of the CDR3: TGTGCCAGCAGTTTCGGATCGGGGGTTGAAGCTTTCTTT.

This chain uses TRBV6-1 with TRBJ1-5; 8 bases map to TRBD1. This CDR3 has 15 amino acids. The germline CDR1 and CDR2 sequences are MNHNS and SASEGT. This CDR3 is CATGEPILSNQPQHF. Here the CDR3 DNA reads TGTGCGACAGGGGAACCCATATTGAGCAATCAGCCCCAGCATTTT.

This chain's CDR3 is CASSKEQGPYTDTQYF. The DNA of the CDR3 is TGTGCCAGCAGCAAAGAGCAGGGTCCATACACAGATACGCAGTATTTT. This chain connects TRBV21-1 to TRBJ2-3; the table's D call, TRBD1, has no DNA check behind it. TRBV21-1 is termed a pseudogene. CDR3 length: 16 residues.

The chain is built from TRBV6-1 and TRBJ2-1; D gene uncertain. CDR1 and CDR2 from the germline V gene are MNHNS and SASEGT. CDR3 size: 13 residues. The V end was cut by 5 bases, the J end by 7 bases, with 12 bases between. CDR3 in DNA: TGTGCCAGCAGTCCCAGGTCGGATAATGAGCAGTTCTTC. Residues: CASSPRSDNEQFF.

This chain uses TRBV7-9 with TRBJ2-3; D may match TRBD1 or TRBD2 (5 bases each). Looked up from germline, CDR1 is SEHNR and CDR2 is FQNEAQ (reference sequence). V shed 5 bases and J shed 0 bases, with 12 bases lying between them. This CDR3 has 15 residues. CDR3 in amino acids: CASSGGSTSTDTQYF. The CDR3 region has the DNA TGTGCCAGCAGCGGGGGATCGACTAGCACAGATACGCAGTATTTT.

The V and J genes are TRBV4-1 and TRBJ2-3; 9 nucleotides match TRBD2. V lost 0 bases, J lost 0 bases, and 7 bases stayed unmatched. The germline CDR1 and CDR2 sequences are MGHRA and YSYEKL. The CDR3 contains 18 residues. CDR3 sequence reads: CASSQDSGAGGSTDTQYF. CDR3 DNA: TGCGCCAGCAGCCAAGATAGCGGAGCGGGGGGAAGCACAGATACGCAGTATTTT.

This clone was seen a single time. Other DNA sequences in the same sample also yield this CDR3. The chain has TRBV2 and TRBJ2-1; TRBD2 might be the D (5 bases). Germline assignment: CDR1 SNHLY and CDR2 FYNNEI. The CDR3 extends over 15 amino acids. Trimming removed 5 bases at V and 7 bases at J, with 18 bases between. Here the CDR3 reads CASSWVGGGRNEQFF. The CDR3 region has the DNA TGTGCCAGCAGTTGGGTAGGCGGAGGTAGGAATGAGCAGTTCTTC. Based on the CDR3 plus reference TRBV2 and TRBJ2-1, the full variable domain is EPEVTQTPSHQVTQMGQEVILRCVPISNHLYFYWYRQILGQKVEFLVSFYNNEISEKSEIFDDQFSVERPDGSNFTLKIRSTKLEDSAMYFCASSWVGGGRNEQFFGPGTRLTVL.

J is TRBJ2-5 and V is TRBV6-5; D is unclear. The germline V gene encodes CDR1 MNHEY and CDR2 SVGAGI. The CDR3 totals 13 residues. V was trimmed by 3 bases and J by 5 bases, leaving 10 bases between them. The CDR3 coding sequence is TGTGCCAGCAGTTATGGTGAGGTGGAGACCCAGTACTTC. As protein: CASSYGEVETQYF.

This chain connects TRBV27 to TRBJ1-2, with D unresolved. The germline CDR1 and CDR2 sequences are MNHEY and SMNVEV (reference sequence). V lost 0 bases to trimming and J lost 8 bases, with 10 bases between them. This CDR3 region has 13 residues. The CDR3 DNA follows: TGTGCCAGCAGTTTATCGGGCGGACTGGGCTACACCTTC. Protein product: CASSLSGGLGYTF.